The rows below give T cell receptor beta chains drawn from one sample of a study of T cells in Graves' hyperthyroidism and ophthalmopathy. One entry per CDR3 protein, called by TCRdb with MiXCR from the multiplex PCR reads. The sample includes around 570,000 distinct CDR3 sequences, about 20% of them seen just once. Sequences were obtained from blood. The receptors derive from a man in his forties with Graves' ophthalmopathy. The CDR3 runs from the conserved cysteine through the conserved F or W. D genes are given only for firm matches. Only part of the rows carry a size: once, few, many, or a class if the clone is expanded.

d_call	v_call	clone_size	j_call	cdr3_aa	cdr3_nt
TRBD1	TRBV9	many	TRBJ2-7	CASSPRTGYYEQYF	TGTGCCAGCAGCCCAAGGACAGGGTACTACGAGCAGTACTTC
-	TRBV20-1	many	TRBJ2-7	CSAQVGDEQYF	TGCAGTGCTCAGGTGGGGGACGAGCAGTACTTC
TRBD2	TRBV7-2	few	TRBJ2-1	CASSSQIGLADNEQFF	TGTGCCAGCAGCTCCCAAATCGGACTAGCGGACAATGAGCAGTTCTTC
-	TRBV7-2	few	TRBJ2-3	CASSYPGAGLSTDTQYF	TGTGCCAGCAGCTACCCGGGGGCAGGACTAAGCACAGATACGCAGTATTTT
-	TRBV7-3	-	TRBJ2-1	CASSTRHYNYNEQFF	TGTGCCAGCAGTACGAGACACTACAACTACAATGAGCAGTTCTTC
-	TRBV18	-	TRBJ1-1	CASSPTGEPNTEAFF	TGTGCCAGCTCACCGACGGGTGAGCCGAACACTGAAGCTTTCTTT
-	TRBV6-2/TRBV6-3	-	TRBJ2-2	CASSYQVPGELFF	TGTGCCAGCAGTTACCAGGTCCCCGGGGAGCTGTTTTTT
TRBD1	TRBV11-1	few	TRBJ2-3	CASSTGTVRSDTQYF	TGTGCCAGCAGCACCGGGACAGTGAGATCAGATACGCAGTATTTT
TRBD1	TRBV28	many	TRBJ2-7	CASRDRGSFLSSYEQYF	TGTGCCAGCCGGGACAGGGGGTCCTTCCTTAGCTCCTACGAGCAGTACTTC
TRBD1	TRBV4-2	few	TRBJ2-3	CASSQDDTGTEGGDTQYF	TGTGCCAGCAGCCAAGACGATACCGGGACAGAAGGAGGAGATACGCAGTATTTT
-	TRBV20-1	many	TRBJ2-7	CSAHGPPPDYEQYF	TGCAGTGCCCACGGTCCTCCTCCCGACTACGAGCAGTACTTC
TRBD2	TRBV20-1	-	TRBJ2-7	CSARASGGVWGYEQYF	TGCAGTGCTAGAGCTAGCGGGGGGGTTTGGGGGTACGAGCAGTACTTC
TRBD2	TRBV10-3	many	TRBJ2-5	CAISDSSGQETQYF	TGTGCCATCAGTGACTCTAGCGGCCAAGAGACCCAGTACTTC
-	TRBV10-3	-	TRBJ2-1	CAISEFGGGQFF	TGTGCCATCAGTGAGTTTGGGGGTGGGCAGTTCTTC
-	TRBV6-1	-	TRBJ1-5	CASSVSRGGNQPQHF	TGTGCCAGCAGTGTATCCAGGGGCGGCAATCAGCCCCAGCATTTT
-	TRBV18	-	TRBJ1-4	CASSPIREARNEKLFF	TGTGCCAGCTCACCAATCAGGGAGGCGAGAAATGAAAAACTGTTTTTT
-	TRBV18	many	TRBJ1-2	CASSPGNPGYTF	TGTGCCAGCTCACCAGGGAACCCCGGCTACACCTTC
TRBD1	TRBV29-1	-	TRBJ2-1	CSAGLTGNEQFF	TGCAGCGCCGGACTGACAGGGAATGAGCAGTTCTTC
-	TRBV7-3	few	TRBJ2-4	CASSQTAETGAKNIQYF	TGTGCCAGCAGCCAAACCGCCGAAACAGGGGCCAAAAACATTCAGTACTTC
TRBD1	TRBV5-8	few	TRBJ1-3	CASSLEGYRGSGNTIYF	TGTGCCAGCAGCTTGGAAGGTTACAGGGGCTCTGGAAACACCATATATTTT
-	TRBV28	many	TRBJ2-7	CASSLQDRYYEQYF	TGTGCCAGCAGTTTACAGGACAGATACTACGAGCAGTACTTC
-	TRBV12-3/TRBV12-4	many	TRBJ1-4	CASSFGDNERMEKLFF	TGTGCCAGCAGTTTCGGGGACAACGAAAGGATGGAAAAACTGTTTTTT
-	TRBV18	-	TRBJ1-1	CASSPGHARGVAFF	TGTGCCAGCTCACCAGGACATGCCCGAGGTGTAGCTTTCTTT
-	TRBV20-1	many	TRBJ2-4	CSASIGGENIQYF	TGCAGTGCTAGCATTGGGGGTGAAAACATTCAGTACTTC
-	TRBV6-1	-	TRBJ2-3	CASSYWGLKGDTQYF	TGTGCCAGCAGTTATTGGGGACTCAAAGGCGATACGCAGTATTTT
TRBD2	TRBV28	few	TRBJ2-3	CASGTSGSLTDTQYF	TGTGCCAGCGGGACTAGCGGGAGTCTAACAGATACGCAGTATTTT
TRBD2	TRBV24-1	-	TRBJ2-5	CATSDLAAGDQETQYF	TGTGCCACCAGTGATTTGGCAGCGGGGGACCAAGAGACCCAGTACTTC
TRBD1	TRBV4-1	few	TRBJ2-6	CASSQEEGGYSGANVLTF	TGCGCCAGCAGCCAAGAGGAAGGGGGCTACTCTGGGGCCAACGTCCTGACTTTC
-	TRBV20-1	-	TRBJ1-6	CSAPGDSYNSPLHF	TGCAGTGCCCCTGGGGACTCCTATAATTCACCCCTCCACTTT
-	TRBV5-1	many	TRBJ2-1	CASSLGTAQINEQFF	TGCGCCAGCAGCTTGGGGACGGCTCAAATCAATGAGCAGTTCTTC
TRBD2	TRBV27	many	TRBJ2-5	CASSFRGSGGVRYQETQYF	TGTGCCAGCAGTTTCCGGGGTAGCGGGGGAGTAAGGTACCAAGAGACCCAGTACTTC
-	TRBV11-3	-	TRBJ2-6	CASSIGVGHNNVLTF	TGTGCCAGCAGCATCGGGGTGGGACACAACAACGTCCTGACTTTC
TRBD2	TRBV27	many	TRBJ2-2	CASSFSGRARGELFF	TGTGCCAGCAGTTTCAGCGGGAGGGCCCGCGGGGAGCTGTTTTTT
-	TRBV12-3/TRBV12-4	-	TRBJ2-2	CASRRNWELFF	TGTGCCAGCAGACGAAACTGGGAGCTGTTTTTT
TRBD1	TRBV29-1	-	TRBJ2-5	CSVVAGGLETQYF	TGCAGCGTTGTTGCAGGGGGCCTGGAGACCCAGTACTTC
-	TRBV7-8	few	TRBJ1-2	CASSQGPRGGRHYGYTF	TGTGCCAGCAGCCAGGGGCCCAGGGGCGGGCGTCACTATGGCTACACCTTC
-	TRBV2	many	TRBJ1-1	CASSPYGEDTEAFF	TGTGCCAGCAGTCCCTACGGCGAGGACACTGAAGCTTTCTTT
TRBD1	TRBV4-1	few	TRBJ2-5	CASSQTGDTFTQETQYF	TGCGCCAGCAGCCAGACAGGGGACACCTTTACGCAAGAGACCCAGTACTTC
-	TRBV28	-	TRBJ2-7	CASSSVGGGCEQYF	TGTGCCAGCAGTTCCGTTGGGGGAGGCTGCGAGCAGTACTTC
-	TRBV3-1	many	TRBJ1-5	CASSQDWGGAHQPQHF	TGTGCCAGCAGCCAAGACTGGGGGGGCGCGCATCAGCCCCAGCATTTT
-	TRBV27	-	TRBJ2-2	CASSPRERVTGELFF	TGTGCCAGCAGTCCCCGGGAGCGGGTCACCGGGGAGCTGTTTTTT
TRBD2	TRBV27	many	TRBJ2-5	CASMTSGGARETQYF	TGTGCCAGCATGACCAGCGGGGGGGCGAGAGAGACCCAGTACTTC
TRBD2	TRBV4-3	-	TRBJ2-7	CASSQSLAGAPPGYEQYF	TGCGCCAGCAGCCAGTCACTAGCGGGAGCGCCGCCTGGCTACGAGCAGTACTTC
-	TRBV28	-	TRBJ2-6	CASSPDQPGANVLTF	TGTGCCAGCAGCCCTGACCAGCCTGGGGCCAACGTCCTGACTTTC
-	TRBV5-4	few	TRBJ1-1	CASRGEMNTEAFF	TGTGCCAGCAGGGGAGAAATGAACACTGAAGCTTTCTTT
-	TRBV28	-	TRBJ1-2	CASSSRGSDGYTF	TGTGCCAGCAGTTCCAGAGGGTCAGACGGCTACACCTTC
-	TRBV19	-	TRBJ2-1	CASSISSGNEQFF	TGTGCCAGTAGTATAAGCAGTGGTAATGAGCAGTTCTTC
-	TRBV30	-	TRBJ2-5	CAWSRRETQYF	TGTGCCTGGAGTCGACGAGAGACCCAGTACTTC